These 7 T cell receptor beta chains were all obtained from the same sample, sequenced in a study of T cell responses to AZD1222 COVID-19 vaccine. Sequencing used immunoSEQ multiplex PCR; TCRdb keeps in-frame clones, though not all of them. The sample includes around 20,000 clones, about four fifths of them seen just once. The material sequenced was peripheral blood, taken 28 days after the second AZD1222 dose. These receptors all come from an adult who received the AZD1222 COVID-19 vaccine.

The chain recombines TRBV29-1 with TRBJ2-1; D possibly corresponds to TRBD2 (6 bases). The CDR3 extends over 13 amino acids. Looked up from germline, CDR1 is SQVTM and CDR2 is ANQGSEA. Trimming took 3 bases from V and 8 from J, leaving 14 bases between them. CDR3 nucleotides: TGCAGCGTTGATGAGGGACTGAAAGATGAGCAGTTCTTC. It codes for CSVDEGLKDEQFF.

The V call is TRBV30, the J call TRBJ1-6; no clear D. V lost 3 bases and J 6 bases, leaving 12 bases between the germline ends. The germline gives CDR1 GTSNPN, CDR2 SVGIG (reference sequence). This CDR3 spans 14 amino acids. CDR3 in DNA: TGTGCCTGGAGGGCCTTGGACCCTAATTCACCCCTCCACTTT. Translating it yields CAWRALDPNSPLHF.

This chain uses TRBV5-1 with TRBJ2-2; 13 bases fit TRBD2. Germline V lookup: CDR1 SGHRS, CDR2 YFSETQ. With 0 bases clipped from V and 1 base from J, the junction kept 3 bases outside the gene matches. The CDR3 consists of 18 residues. The CDR3 loop is CASSLDGLAGENTGELFF. The CDR3 coding sequence is TGCGCCAGCAGCTTGGATGGACTAGCGGGAGAGAACACCGGGGAGCTGTTTTTT.

This clone was detected once. This chain joins TRBV27 and TRBJ2-7; TRBD1 aligns across 7 bases. The CDR3 covers 13 residues. V trimming: 2 bases; J trimming: 3 bases; junction bases outside the gene matches: 1. CDR1 is MNHEY and CDR2 is SMNVEV in the germline V gene (reference sequence). The CDR3 protein is CASSLPGGYEQYF. DNA of the CDR3: TGTGCCAGCAGTTTACCAGGGGGCTACGAGCAGTACTTC.

The chain carries TRBV5-1 and TRBJ1-1; the D gene is possibly TRBD1 (5 bases). V lost 2 bases to trimming and J lost 2 bases, with 7 bases between them. From germline, CDR1 is SGHRS and CDR2 YFSETQ. The length of the CDR3 is 13 residues. The CDR3 region is CASSFQGNTEAFF. As DNA, the CDR3 is TGCGCCAGCAGCTTCCAGGGTAACACTGAAGCTTTCTTT.

This clone was observed a few times. This chain links TRBV2 with TRBJ1-3; TRBD1 might be the D (5 bases). V lost 5 bases, J lost 0 bases, and 11 bases lay in between. The CDR3 length is 15 residues. The germline gives CDR1 SNHLY, CDR2 FYNNEI. The CDR3 here is CASSKDTRSGNTIYF. DNA of the CDR3: TGTGCCAGCAGTAAGGACACCCGCTCTGGAAACACCATATATTTT.

The chain is built from TRBV7-9 and TRBJ1-2; 8 nucleotides line up with TRBD1. V was pared by 2 bases and J by 4 bases, with 9 bases of the junction left unmatched. The CDR3 runs to 16 residues. Germline assignment: CDR1 SEHNR and CDR2 FQNEAQ (reference sequence). The CDR3 is CASSLLAGQELYGYTF. Here the CDR3 DNA reads TGTGCCAGCAGCTTATTAGCGGGACAGGAGCTCTATGGCTACACCTTC.